Below are 10 T cell receptor beta chains sequenced from a single sample in a study of shared clonotypes between healthy human individuals. Produced via immunoSEQ multiplex PCR; TCRdb's table is partial and in-frame only. The table has millions of clones, 85% to 95% seen once. The sequencing input was naive CD4+ T cells sorted from blood. Indicated subset: CD45RA+ positively selected. The receptors stem from a man aged 18 to 30 in good health.

J is TRBJ1-5 and V is TRBV18; D gene unclear. V was cut by 3 bases and J by 4 bases, with 10 bases left in between. CDR3 length: 14 amino acids. Germline CDR1 and CDR2: KGHSH and LQKENI. Here the CDR3 reads CASSPSWGNQPQHF. The CDR3 DNA is TGTGCCAGCTCACCTTCTTGGGGAAATCAGCCCCAGCATTTT.

This chain uses TRBV5-1 with TRBJ2-1; D may correspond to TRBD1 or TRBD2 (6 bases each). V lost 9 bases and J lost 0, with 25 bases in between. The CDR3 spans 18 residues. From germline, CDR1 is SGHRS and CDR2 YFSETQ. CDR3 loop: CAIPEGGRAYFSYNEQFF. Here the CDR3 DNA reads TGCGCCATACCGGAGGGGGGCCGCGCCTATTTCTCCTACAATGAGCAGTTCTTC.

The chain carries TRBV7-9 and TRBJ2-7, with 8 bases aligning to TRBD2. The CDR3 extends over 14 amino acids. CDR1 and CDR2 (germline): SEHNR, FQNEAQ (reference sequence). The V and J ends lost 4 bases and 3 bases, in that order; junction bases with no gene match: 5. The CDR3 here is CASSSLSGNYEQYF. In DNA form, the CDR3 reads TGTGCCAGCAGCTCACTTAGCGGGAACTACGAGCAGTACTTC.

The chain recombines TRBV10-3 with TRBJ2-3, with D possibly TRBD2 on 7 matching bases. Germline CDR1 and CDR2: ENHRY and SYGVKD. CDR3 length equals 14 residues. Trimming cost V 3 bases and J 5 bases, with 12 bases left between them. In DNA, the CDR3 is TGTGCCATCAGTGATAGGGGGGGAGGAGATACGCAGTATTTT. Translating gives CAISDRGGGDTQYF.

The chain is built from TRBV5-1 and TRBJ2-7, with 9 nucleotides matching TRBD2. This CDR3 is built from 15 residues. V dropped 5 bases and J dropped 2; count of bases not matched to a gene: 8. Germline assignment: CDR1 SGHRS and CDR2 YFSETQ. CDR3 in amino acids: CASSQGTSTTYEQYF. In nucleotides, the CDR3 is TGCGCCAGCAGTCAAGGGACTAGCACGACCTACGAGCAGTACTTC.

Points on this clone: A junction end diverges from the germline sequence, so it may reflect a read error. The genes are TRBV5-5 and TRBJ2-7; D is undetermined. The CDR3 is 11 amino acids. Per germline, CDR1 SGHKS and CDR2 YYEKEE (reference sequence). CDR3 residues: CASSLGPIVVF. Here the CDR3 DNA reads TGTGCCAGCAGTTTGGGCCCCATTGTAGTCTTC. Full variable domain (remainder filled in from reference TRBV5-5 and TRBJ2-7): DAGVTQSPTHLIKTRGQQVTLRCSPISGHKSVSWYQQVLGQGPQFIFQYYEKEERGRGNFPDRFSARQFPNYSSELNVNALLLGDSALYLCASSLGPIVVFGPGTRLTVT.

Points on this clone: Other DNA sequences in this sample translate to the same CDR3. The chain has TRBV18 and TRBJ2-7, with a possible D match to TRBD2 (5 bases). Germline V gives CDR1 KGHSH, CDR2 LQKENI. The CDR3 has 13 residues. Trimming took 6 bases from V and 0 from J, leaving 9 bases between them. CDR3 nucleotide sequence: TGTGCCAGCTCCCCTGGACTCTCCTACGAGCAGTACTTC. As protein: CASSPGLSYEQYF.

The CDR3 spells CASSQDGSSEQYF. CDR3 DNA: TGCGCCAGCAGCCAAGATGGGAGCTCCGAGCAGTACTTC. This chain uses TRBV4-3 with TRBJ2-5; tentatively, D is TRBD2 (5 bases). The DNA end is more similar to TRBJ2-7, so the J call may be wrong. CDR3 size: 13 residues. Germline lookup yields CDR1 LGHNA and CDR2 YSLEER.

The chain couples TRBV4-1 to TRBJ2-5; D ambiguous. The V gene's germline CDR1 is MGHRA and CDR2 YSYEKL. Trimming took off 0 bases at V and 7 bases at J, with 12 bases between the two ends. CDR3 length: 14 amino acids. The CDR3 nucleotides read TGCGCCAGCAGCCAAGATGGTATAGAGTGGACCCAGTACTTC. It codes for CASSQDGIEWTQYF.

Regarding this clone: This sample includes further DNA sequences coding for the same CDR3. The chain links TRBV6-5 to TRBJ2-5, with D possibly being TRBD1 or TRBD2 (6 bases each). This CDR3 comprises 13 residues. V was cut by 5 bases and J by 2 bases, with 9 bases left in between. Germline-derived CDR1 and CDR2 are MNHEY and SVGAGI. The CDR3 nucleotides are TGTGCCAGCAGTAGGGGGGCGCAAGAGACCCAGTACTTC. It specifies CASSRGAQETQYF.